These 20 T cell receptor beta chains originate from one sample sequenced in a study of blood T cells in healthy people across ages. Next came a second PCR, run for roughly 6 to 11 cycles, which used a sample-barcoded 5' primer along with a J-beta primer mix. TCRdb used MiXCR to reprocess the 5' RACE reads, holding one entry per CDR3 protein. The sample consists of more than 750,000 distinct CDR3 sequences, roughly 29% of them appearing once. Separately, the same data were catalogued under a study of T cells of mothers and their children.

Sequencing was performed on blood. The origin of the receptors is a woman between 40 and 50 years old in good health.

This clonotype was counted ten times or more. The V call is TRBV29-1, the J call TRBJ2-7, with 7 bases identical to TRBD1. In germline, CDR1 is SQVTM, CDR2 ANQGSEA. J gave up 2 bases and V 3 bases, and 4 bases lay outside the gene matches. The CDR3 runs 13 residues. This CDR3 reads CSVELDRTYEQYF. The CDR3 bases are TGCAGCGTTGAGTTGGACAGGACCTACGAGCAGTACTTC.

The chain is built from TRBV12-3 or TRBV12-4 and TRBJ2-1, with 13 bases matching TRBD2. The trim removed 6 bases at V and 13 bases at J, leaving 15 bases unmatched. The length of the CDR3 is 16 residues. CDR3 bases: TGTGCCAGCAGCCTGACTAGCGGGGGGTCCCAAGAGACCCAGTTCTTC. Protein: CASSLTSGGSQETQFF.

This clonotype showed up many times. The gene calls are TRBV5-1 and TRBJ1-2, with a possible D match to TRBD1 (5 bases). The CDR3 has 14 residues. Germline V lookup: CDR1 SGHRS, CDR2 YFSETQ. Trimming removed 0 bases at V and 8 bases at J, with 14 bases between. The CDR3 nucleotides are TGCGCCAGCAGCTTGGCCTTAGGGGAGGACGGCTACACCTTC. As protein: CASSLALGEDGYTF.

This chain uses TRBV18 with TRBJ2-7, with a possible D match to TRBD1 (6 bases). The V and J ends lost 5 bases and 2 bases respectively, with 16 bases between them. Germline assignment: CDR1 KGHSH and CDR2 LQKENI. The length of the CDR3 is 15 residues. This CDR3 is CASSTGTHLTYEQYF. The CDR3 nucleotides are TGTGCCAGCTCAACAGGGACGCACCTAACCTACGAGCAGTACTTC.

J is TRBJ2-5 and V is TRBV9, with D possibly TRBD2 on 6 matching bases. Germline V CDR1 and CDR2: SGDLS, YYNGEE. V gave up 0 bases and J gave up 2 bases, with 14 bases separating them. The CDR3 consists of 16 residues. The CDR3 reads CASSVAGIGLQETQYF. The CDR3 DNA reads as TGTGCCAGCAGCGTAGCCGGGATAGGACTACAAGAGACCCAGTACTTC.

The chain is built from TRBV12-3 or TRBV12-4 and TRBJ2-3; D gene ambiguous. V was shortened by 4 bases and J by 3 bases, with 11 bases between the two germline ends. This CDR3 region has 14 residues. The CDR3 loop is CASSYKGATDTQYF. The CDR3 DNA reads as TGTGCCAGCAGTTATAAGGGCGCAACAGATACGCAGTATTTT.

This clonotype was picked up many times. CDR3 DNA: TGTGCCAGCAGGCCGACGACAGCGGGGCCATACGAGCAGTACTTC. This encodes CASRPTTAGPYEQYF. V usage is TRBV28 and J usage is TRBJ2-7; 7 bases line up with TRBD2. The V segment lost 6 bases and the J segment 4 bases; nucleotides outside the gene matches: 12. In germline, CDR1 is MDHEN, CDR2 SYDVKM. CDR3 length: 15 residues.

This clonotype was seen at least ten times. The genes are TRBV4-3 and TRBJ2-5; the D is unclear. With 0 bases removed from V and 2 bases from J, the gap between germline ends came to 7 bases. Per the germline V gene, CDR1 is LGHNA and CDR2 is YSLEER. The CDR3 runs to 14 residues. The CDR3 region has the DNA TGCGCCAGCAGCCAAGATTTCGGGCAAGAGACCCAGTACTTC. Translation gives CASSQDFGQETQYF.

V gene TRBV12-3 or TRBV12-4 combines with J gene TRBJ2-3, with unresolved D. This CDR3 spans 14 amino acids. V was trimmed by 6 bases and J by 0 bases, leaving 10 bases between them. CDR3 loop: CASRPFNSTDTQYF. CDR3 DNA sequence: TGTGCCAGCAGACCTTTTAACAGCACAGATACGCAGTATTTT.

This clonotype was detected ten times or more. The chain carries TRBV27 and TRBJ2-3; possible D gene TRBD1, 6 bases. The CDR3 is made up of 15 amino acids. Trimming removed 5 bases from V and 1 base from J, with 13 bases in between. From germline, CDR1 is MNHEY and CDR2 SMNVEV (reference sequence). In DNA, the CDR3 is TGTGCCAGCAGTGCCTACAGGGCGCGCACAGATACGCAGTATTTT. Translated, it gives CASSAYRARTDTQYF.

The table lists this clonotype with many counts. The chain links TRBV7-8 to TRBJ2-5; the D is unclear. Trimming cost V 1 base and J 4 bases, with 10 bases left between them. The CDR3 extends over 14 amino acids. Per the germline V gene, CDR1 is SGHVS and CDR2 is FQNEAQ. CDR3 sequence reads: CASSLVPDIETQYF. CDR3 DNA: TGTGCCAGCAGCTTAGTTCCAGATATAGAGACCCAGTACTTC.

This clonotype was observed many times. This chain links TRBV28 with TRBJ1-5; D uncertain. Per the germline V gene, CDR1 is MDHEN and CDR2 is SYDVKM. V lost 2 bases and J lost 3, with 2 bases in between. The CDR3 covers 12 residues. For the CDR3, the DNA is TGTGCCAGCAGTTTACCCAATCAGCCCCAGCATTTT. Translated: CASSLPNQPQHF.

The chain combines TRBV7-9 with TRBJ1-4; no definite D call. V was clipped by 2 bases and J by 4 bases, with 8 bases between them. CDR1 is SEHNR and CDR2 is FQNEAQ in the germline V gene (reference sequence). This CDR3 has 14 amino acids. In DNA, the CDR3 is TGTGCCAGCAGCTTACAGGCCAGTAATGAAAAACTGTTTTTT. It specifies CASSLQASNEKLFF.

This clonotype was counted at least ten times. The chain joins TRBV7-2 to TRBJ2-3; D gene uncertain. The germline CDR1 and CDR2 sequences are SGHTA and FQGNSA. The CDR3 has 14 residues. The V gene lost 4 bases and the J gene lost 1 base, with 9 bases spanning the gap. The CDR3 nucleotides are TGTGCCAGCAGCTCCGGTATCGGCACAGATACGCAGTATTTT. It codes for CASSSGIGTDTQYF.

In its sample, this clonotype was seen many times. The CDR3 nucleotides read TGTGCCAGCAGCACGATAAGGGACGCTGGCTCCTACGAGCAGTACTTC. Amino acids: CASSTIRDAGSYEQYF. V is TRBV14 and J is TRBJ2-7; D may match TRBD1 or TRBD2 (5 bases each). From germline, CDR1 is SGHDN and CDR2 FVKESK. This CDR3 has 16 residues. V shed 5 bases and J shed 0 bases, with 17 bases lying between them.

This chain joins TRBV7-9 and TRBJ1-1, with TRBD1 matching over 8 bases. The J segment lost 0 bases and the V segment lost 3 bases, leaving 3 bases of the junction unmatched. CDR1 is SEHNR and CDR2 is FQNEAQ in the germline V gene (reference sequence). CDR3 length: 15 residues. This chain's CDR3 is CASSLDRDMNTEAFF. In DNA, the CDR3 is TGTGCCAGCAGCTTGGACAGGGATATGAACACTGAAGCTTTCTTT.

Only a few counts were recorded for this clonotype. This rearrangement joins TRBV7-6 to TRBJ1-6; 9 nucleotides line up with TRBD1. The germline V gene has CDR1 SGHVS and CDR2 FNYEAQ. The CDR3 covers 16 residues. J gave up 4 bases and V 5 bases, and 6 bases lay outside the gene matches. In nucleotides, the CDR3 is TGTGCCAGCAGCACTTGGGACAGGGCTTATAATTCACCCCTCCACTTT. Protein product: CASSTWDRAYNSPLHF.

The sample holds a few counts of this clonotype. The genes are TRBV29-1 and TRBJ2-7; 13 positions match TRBD2. The germline V gene has CDR1 SQVTM and CDR2 ANQGSEA. J was trimmed by 6 bases and V by 6 bases; bases with no gene match: 20. The CDR3 spans 18 residues. CDR3 loop: CSVARTSGGRLAGGEQYF. The CDR3, as DNA: TGCAGCGTCGCAAGGACTAGCGGGGGACGGCTCGCGGGTGGCGAGCAGTACTTC.

This clonotype was seen more than once but under ten times. The rearrangement uses TRBV12-3 or TRBV12-4 and TRBJ1-5, with D hard to call. The V end lost 4 bases, the J end lost 0 bases, and 13 bases lay between the germline ends. This CDR3 has 16 residues. The CDR3 loop is CASSSRTGYSNQPQHF. Here the CDR3 DNA reads TGTGCCAGCAGTTCTCGGACTGGGTATAGCAATCAGCCCCAGCATTTT.

The rearrangement joins TRBV3-1 to TRBJ2-1, with 7 bases matching TRBD2. The J segment lost 4 bases and the V segment lost 4 bases, leaving 10 bases of the junction unmatched. Germline lookup yields CDR1 LGHDT and CDR2 YNNKEL (reference sequence). CDR3 length equals 16 residues. CDR3 loop: CASSRTSETRYNEQFF. The CDR3 bases are TGTGCCAGCAGCCGTACTAGCGAGACTCGGTACAATGAGCAGTTCTTC.